This entry lists 28 T cell receptor beta chains sequenced from one sample in a study of regulatory T cells in long-lasting Graves disease. Construction of the TCR beta libraries employed iRepertoire HTBI primers in conjunction with Arm-PCR of CDR3 regions. One entry per CDR3 protein results from TCRdb running MiXCR on the multiplex PCR reads. Of 420,000 or so distinct CDR3 sequences listed, about 15% are singletons. Noted time point: newly diagnosed GD, antithyroid drugs for less than 3 months. The TCR library used RNA extracted from PBMCs. These data also formed part of another study, on T cells in Graves' hyperthyroidism and ophthalmopathy.

The source was peripheral blood mononuclear cells (PBMCs), collected at new diagnosis, from a patient treated with antithyroid drugs. The receptor set was obtained from a woman between 18 and 30 years old with Graves disease.

This clonotype was observed at least ten times. The chain joins TRBV3-1 to TRBJ1-2; TRBD1 aligns across 7 bases. Germline loops: CDR1 LGHDT, CDR2 YNNKEL (reference sequence). V shed 2 bases and J 2 bases; nucleotides not matched to a gene: 5. This CDR3 region has 15 residues. CDR3 region: CASSQNGQVNYGYTF. CDR3 coding DNA: TGTGCCAGCAGCCAAAACGGACAGGTGAACTATGGCTACACCTTC.

Comments on this clonotype: One end of the junction does not line up with germline, which may come from a read error. The chain employs TRBV7-3 and TRBJ2-3; TRBD2 matches 14 bases. The CDR3 covers 17 residues. CDR1 is SGHTA, CDR2 FQGTGA, per germline. This CDR3 is CASSLGTSGSHVDTQFF. The CDR3 DNA reads as TGTGCCAGCAGCTTGGGGACTAGCGGGAGTCACGTTGATACGCAGTTTTTT.

There are many counts of this clonotype. V gene TRBV20-1 combines with J gene TRBJ2-5, with TRBD2 matching 8 bases. Germline V lookup: CDR1 DFQATT, CDR2 SNEGSKA (reference sequence). There are 17 residues in the CDR3. V lost 3 bases to trimming and J lost 0 bases; unmatched junction nucleotides: 12. The CDR3 loop reads CSASGSFSGSHQETQYF. The CDR3 DNA reads as TGCAGTGCTAGTGGTAGTTTCAGCGGGAGCCACCAAGAGACCCAGTACTTC.

The rearrangement links TRBV9 to TRBJ2-1; TRBD2 matches at 7 bases. Germline lookup yields CDR1 SGDLS and CDR2 YYNGEE. The CDR3 is made up of 15 amino acids. Trimming took 2 bases from V and 7 from J; bases not matched to a gene: 9. CDR3 DNA sequence: TGTGCCAGCAGCGTGGCGGGAGTAAATGGGAATGAGCAGTTCTTC. Encoded protein: CASSVAGVNGNEQFF.

This clonotype was seen a few times. V is TRBV12-3 or TRBV12-4 and J is TRBJ2-1; unclear D gene. The V end was cut by 9 bases, the J end by 7 bases, with 16 bases between. The CDR3 has 13 residues. The CDR3 reads CASTWASFNEQFF. The CDR3, as DNA: TGTGCCAGTACGTGGGCCTCCTTTAATGAGCAGTTCTTC.

The V gene is TRBV7-9, the J gene TRBJ1-2, with D perhaps TRBD1 (6 bases). Germline CDR1 is SEHNR and CDR2 is FQNEAQ (reference sequence). This CDR3 comprises 13 residues. V was clipped by 8 bases and J by 7 bases, with 17 bases between them. CDR3 nucleotides: TGTGCCAGCGCTTTCTCAGGGGCCGGTGGCTACACCTTC. It translates to CASAFSGAGGYTF.

Many counts were recorded for this clonotype. The gene calls are TRBV20-1 and TRBJ2-1; 12 bases map to TRBD2. This CDR3 has 14 amino acids. The germline V gene encodes CDR1 DFQATT and CDR2 SNEGSKA (reference sequence). With 6 bases clipped from V and 9 bases from J, the junction kept 9 bases outside the gene matches. The CDR3 bases are TGCAGTGCGCACCTAGCGGGAGGGCCCAGTGAGCAGTTCTTC. Protein: CSAHLAGGPSEQFF.

This clonotype appeared many times. The gene calls are TRBV6-2 or TRBV6-3 and TRBJ2-1, with 12 bases lining up with TRBD2. The length of the CDR3 is 15 residues. Germline CDR1 reads MNHEY; CDR2 reads SVGEGT. Unmatched junction bases numbered 5, after V lost 6 bases and J lost 5 bases. CDR3 sequence: CASRPTSGRNNEQFF. CDR3 DNA: TGTGCCAGCAGGCCGACTAGCGGGAGAAACAATGAGCAGTTCTTC.

In regard to this clonotype: A far more abundant clone sits one base away, making this likely a read error. V and J are TRBV7-2 and TRBJ2-1, with 8 bases that match TRBD2. This CDR3 comprises 18 residues. The germline CDR1 and CDR2 sequences are SGHTA and FQGNSA. J lost 6 bases, V lost 5 bases, and 18 bases had no gene match. Here the CDR3 reads CASSARSNGRALGNEQFF. CDR3 nucleotide sequence: TGTGCCAGCAGCGCGCGATCTAACGGGAGGGCCTTAGGCAATGAGCAGTTCTTC.

At least ten counts were recorded for this clonotype. The chain employs TRBV7-2 and TRBJ1-1; 8 nucleotides line up with TRBD1. Germline lookup yields CDR1 SGHTA and CDR2 FQGNSA. With V trimmed by 2 bases and J by 0 bases, 5 bases remained unmatched. The CDR3 contains 16 residues. The DNA of the CDR3 is TGTGCCAGCAGCTTACTTCCGGGACAGGTGAACACTGAAGCTTTCTTT. Protein: CASSLLPGQVNTEAFF.

This clonotype was counted only a few times. This chain links TRBV19 with TRBJ2-7, with D unclear. This CDR3 is built from 14 residues. Germline values: CDR1 LNHDA, CDR2 SQIVND (reference sequence). Trimming removed 6 bases at V and 1 base at J, with 13 bases between. The CDR3 DNA reads TGTGCCAGTAGCCGGTCGACGGGTTCCTACGAGCAGTACTTC. This codes for CASSRSTGSYEQYF.

This clonotype was counted between two and nine times. Here the CDR3 reads CASSSNYGYTF. In DNA, the CDR3 is TGTGCCAGCAGCTCAAACTATGGCTACACCTTC. The chain links TRBV28 to TRBJ1-2, with D unresolved. The CDR3 covers 11 residues. Per germline, CDR1 MDHEN and CDR2 SYDVKM. V shed 6 bases and J shed 2 bases, with 4 bases lying between them.

This clonotype has a count of ten or more. J is TRBJ2-7 and V is TRBV11-1; D is uncertain. Per germline, CDR1 SGHAT and CDR2 FQDESV (reference sequence). The CDR3 covers 14 residues. Between the trimmed V and J ends, which lost 3 bases and 2 bases, there was a span of 11 bases. The CDR3 spells CASSLSGPAYEQYF. The CDR3 nucleotides read TGTGCCAGCAGCTTGTCCGGACCCGCCTACGAGCAGTACTTC.

This clonotype was observed many times. V and J are TRBV12-3 or TRBV12-4 and TRBJ2-1; D not certain. This CDR3 comprises 12 residues. The V gene lost 8 bases and the J gene lost 10 bases, with 15 bases spanning the gap. CDR3: CASSLPLGEQFF. Here the CDR3 DNA reads TGTGCCAGCTCGTTACCGCTGGGCGAGCAGTTCTTC.

This clonotype was seen a handful of times. This rearrangement joins TRBV5-6 to TRBJ2-5; TRBD1 aligns across 7 bases. The J segment lost 4 bases and the V segment lost 4 bases, leaving 16 bases of the junction unmatched. Germline loops: CDR1 SGHDT, CDR2 YYEEEE. The CDR3 length is 17 residues. CDR3 nucleotide sequence: TGTGCCAGCAGCCCTCGCAGGGGGTTGTCGTTTATAGAGACCCAGTACTTC. It translates to CASSPRRGLSFIETQYF. The full variable domain, its missing parts supplied by reference TRBV5-6 and TRBJ2-5, is DAGVTQSPTHLIKTRGQQVTLRCSPKSGHDTVSWYQQALGQGPQFIFQYYEEEERQRGNFPDRFSGHQFPNYSSELNVNALLLGDSALYLCASSPRRGLSFIETQYFGPGTRLLVL.

This clonotype was recorded at least ten times. The gene calls are TRBV7-9 and TRBJ2-7, with D possibly matching TRBD2 (6 bases). Germline CDR1 SEHNR, CDR2 FQNEAQ (reference sequence). The CDR3 spans 16 residues. Trimming stripped 6 bases from V and 3 bases from J, with 21 bases between. CDR3 protein: CASSSRLGNSFYEQYF. The DNA for the CDR3 is TGTGCCAGCAGTTCCCGACTAGGCAATTCCTTCTACGAGCAGTACTTC. Full variable domain (rest looked up from reference TRBV7-9 and TRBJ2-7): DTGVSQNPRHKITKRGQNVTFRCDPISEHNRLYWYRQTLGQGPEFLTYFQNEAQLEKSRLLSDRFSAERPKGSFSTLEIQRTEQGDSAMYLCASSSRLGNSFYEQYFGPGTRLTVT.

This clonotype was counted at least ten times. The rearrangement links TRBV7-8 to TRBJ2-7; no reliable D call. Germline-derived CDR1 and CDR2 are SGHVS and FQNEAQ. V was clipped by 1 base and J by 3 bases, with 22 bases between them. This CDR3 contains 18 residues. CDR3 in DNA: TGTGCCAGCAGCTTAGAGGCTGTACCGAACTTATGGAGCTACGAGCAGTACTTC. As protein: CASSLEAVPNLWSYEQYF.

This clonotype was counted at least ten times. The V call is TRBV20-1, the J call TRBJ1-4; possibly TRBD1 for D (5 bases). V dropped 3 bases and J dropped 2 bases, with 22 bases sitting between them. This CDR3 contains 18 residues. Germline V gives CDR1 DFQATT, CDR2 SNEGSKA (reference sequence). CDR3 loop: CSARALGAVEGTNEKLFF. The CDR3 region has the DNA TGCAGTGCTAGGGCCCTTGGAGCAGTCGAGGGGACTAATGAAAAACTGTTTTTT.

This clonotype showed up many times. The rearrangement links TRBV20-1 to TRBJ2-1; D remains unclear. The CDR3 consists of 14 residues. The V gene's germline CDR1 is DFQATT and CDR2 SNEGSKA (reference sequence). V shed 5 bases and J shed 8 bases, with 19 bases lying between them. CDR3 sequence reads: CSAARGDWADEQFF. Here the CDR3 DNA reads TGCAGTGCTGCGAGAGGCGACTGGGCTGATGAGCAGTTCTTC.

V gene TRBV7-9 combines with J gene TRBJ2-1; D is undetermined. V dropped 6 bases and J dropped 7 bases, with 13 bases sitting between them. Germline CDR1 and CDR2: SEHNR and FQNEAQ (reference sequence). CDR3 length: 13 residues. The CDR3 coding sequence is TGTGCCAGCAGTGCCCTCGTCACGAATGAGCAGTTCTTC. This codes for CASSALVTNEQFF.

This clonotype was detected ten times or more. This chain joins TRBV20-1 and TRBJ2-3; D might be TRBD2 (7 bases). V gave up 1 base and J gave up 3 bases, with 26 bases separating them. The CDR3 totals 19 residues. Germline-derived CDR1 and CDR2 are DFQATT and SNEGSKA (reference sequence). The CDR3 here is CSARGSYREGSSWTDTQYF. DNA for the CDR3: TGCAGTGCTAGAGGCTCGTACAGGGAGGGTAGTTCGTGGACAGATACGCAGTATTTT.

This clonotype was seen ten or more times. V usage is TRBV20-1 and J usage is TRBJ2-1; TRBD2 aligns across 8 bases. Trimming cost V 6 bases and J 2 bases; bases outside gene matches: 12. The CDR3 extends over 16 amino acids. CDR1 is DFQATT and CDR2 is SNEGSKA in the germline V gene (reference sequence). CDR3 residues: CSANPGLGVAYNEQFF. The CDR3 bases are TGCAGTGCAAATCCGGGACTAGGGGTCGCCTACAATGAGCAGTTCTTC.

CDR3 DNA: TGTGCCAGCAGCAAACCGGGACACCCTTACAAAGAGACCCAGTACTTC. Protein sequence: CASSKPGHPYKETQYF. The chain couples TRBV28 to TRBJ2-5, with D tentatively TRBD1 (6 bases). Trimming removed 6 bases from V and 3 bases from J, with 20 bases in between. The CDR3 is made up of 16 amino acids. Looked up from germline, CDR1 is MDHEN and CDR2 is SYDVKM.

This clonotype came up a few times. The rearrangement links TRBV28 to TRBJ2-7; 12 bases match TRBD1. V was pared by 5 bases and J by 4 bases, with 9 bases of the junction left unmatched. The CDR3 contains 16 residues. Germline CDR1 is MDHEN and CDR2 is SYDVKM. CDR3 amino acids: CASSHLGDRGLYEQYF. The CDR3 DNA reads as TGTGCCAGCAGTCACCTCGGGGACAGGGGGCTGTACGAGCAGTACTTC.

The table lists this clonotype with many counts. This chain joins TRBV15 and TRBJ2-5; the D gene is possibly TRBD2 (5 bases). Germline CDR1 is LNHNV and CDR2 is YYDKDF (reference sequence). Trimming left V 1 base short and J 5 bases short, with 8 bases between. The CDR3 contains 13 residues. The CDR3 coding sequence is TGTGCCACCAGCAGAGTGGGAGAGGAGACCCAGTACTTC. Its translation is CATSRVGEETQYF.

In this sample, this clonotype turned up many times. The genes are TRBV12-3 or TRBV12-4 and TRBJ1-1; maybe TRBD1 (6 bases). Trimming took 2 bases from V and 10 from J, leaving 14 bases between them. CDR3 length equals 13 residues. In DNA form, the CDR3 reads TGTGCCAGCAGTTTATACCGCGCAGGGGTAGCTTTCTTT. Translation: CASSLYRAGVAFF.

The V call is TRBV20-1, the J call TRBJ2-7; a possible D gene is TRBD2 (6 bases). The germline V gene encodes CDR1 DFQATT and CDR2 SNEGSKA (reference sequence). Deletions cut 3 bases from V and 2 bases from J, with 29 bases between. This CDR3 comprises 19 residues. CDR3 nucleotides: TGCAGTGCTAGCCTCTATATCCTCTCTGCCGGGGGTTCCCCCTACGAGCAGTACTTC. Translated, it gives CSASLYILSAGGSPYEQYF.

This clonotype was observed at least ten times. This chain connects TRBV3-1 to TRBJ2-3; the D gene is possibly TRBD2 (6 bases). Germline CDR1 LGHDT, CDR2 YNNKEL (reference sequence). CDR3 length: 13 amino acids. Trimming removed 7 bases from V and 6 bases from J, with 14 bases in between. The CDR3 loop is CASKIRAGDTQYF. CDR3 in DNA: TGTGCCAGCAAGATCCGGGCGGGGGATACGCAGTATTTT.